This T cell receptor beta chain was captured in a study of blood T cells in healthy people across ages. Study conclusions and caveats: Observed TCR beta diversity showed a strong correlation with the percentage of naive T cells as measured by flow cytometry. Age showed a roughly linear inverse relationship with TCR beta diversity per million T cells.

There were healthy Caucasian individuals from Russia, aged roughly 6 to 95, serving as donors. Per sample, no less than 5 micrograms of total RNA were extracted. The use of a sample-barcoded 5' primer and a J-beta primer mix characterized a second PCR of about 7 to 12 cycles. Via MiXCR, TCRdb re-called the 5' RACE reads, giving one row per CDR3 protein. The sample holds 890,000 or so distinct CDR3 sequences, around 62% seen once. The germline V gene has CDR1 LGHDT and CDR2 YNNKEL (reference sequence). The junction had 4 bases not matched to a gene; V was cut back by 1 base and J by 4 bases. The CDR3 covers 15 residues. Details on this clonotype: What it binds is not known.

Specimen: blood. This chain joins TRBV3-1 and TRBJ1-5, with 7 nucleotides matching TRBD1. This receptor was identified in a man in his thirties or forties in good health. This CDR3 reads CASSQGGQKNQPQHF. In DNA form, the CDR3 reads TGTGCCAGCAGCCAAGGGGGACAGAAAAATCAGCCCCAGCATTTT.